What follows are 27 T cell receptor beta chains derived from one specimen sequenced in a study of blood T cell repertoires in COVID-19. TCRdb's table, derived via immunoSEQ multiplex PCR, lists solely in-frame clones and lacks some. This sample carries approximately 350,000 clones, less than 90% of them seen once, and the ten largest clones take around 5%. Sequencing used PBMCs or T cells enriched from blood (not recorded which). These receptors were taken from a woman between 45 and 65 years old who had recovered from COVID-19.

The genes are TRBV29-1 and TRBJ1-2; unclear D gene. V dropped 6 bases and J dropped 6 bases, with 17 bases sitting between them. The CDR3 covers 13 residues. From germline, CDR1 is SQVTM and CDR2 ANQGSEA. The CDR3 here is CSVVPENLNGYTF. In nucleotides, the CDR3 is TGCAGCGTCGTACCGGAGAACCTGAATGGCTACACCTTC.

V and J are TRBV11-3 and TRBJ2-7; D call uncertain. Trimming left V 8 bases short and J 3 bases short, with 5 bases between. CDR1 SGHNT and CDR2 YENEEA come from the germline V gene. The CDR3 totals 10 residues. CDR3 sequence reads: CASGNYEQYF. DNA for the CDR3: TGTGCCAGCGGCAACTACGAGCAGTACTTC.

The chain has TRBV4-3 and TRBJ1-2, with 9 nucleotides matching TRBD1. With V trimmed by 4 bases and J by 5 bases, 2 bases remained unmatched. The CDR3 is 13 residues long. CDR1 is LGHNA, CDR2 YSLEER, per germline. The DNA of the CDR3 is TGCGCCAGCAGCCGGGACAGGGAGTATGGCTACACCTTC. Translation gives CASSRDREYGYTF.

The chain combines TRBV6-2 or TRBV6-3 with TRBJ1-5, with TRBD1 matching over 7 bases. CDR3 size: 15 residues. With 5 bases clipped from V and 9 bases from J, the junction kept 13 bases outside the gene matches. CDR1 and CDR2 (germline): MNHEY, SVGEGT. The CDR3 spells CASSPGTAASRPQHF. The CDR3, as DNA: TGTGCCAGCAGTCCCGGGACAGCCGCCAGTCGGCCCCAGCATTTT.

For this clone: The identical CDR3 is also encoded by other nucleotide sequences in the sample. This chain uses TRBV6-6 with TRBJ1-2; D unclear. Trimming shortened V by 6 bases and J by 5 bases, and 7 bases separated the two germline ends. CDR3 length: 11 residues. The germline CDR1 and CDR2 sequences are MNHNY and SVGAGI (reference sequence). The CDR3 region is CASSPQYGYTF. In nucleotides, the CDR3 is TGTGCCAGCAGCCCCCAGTATGGCTACACCTTC.

This clone was observed a handful of times. This chain links TRBV18 with TRBJ2-1, with 11 bases matching TRBD1. Trimming cost V 5 bases and J 3 bases; bases outside gene matches: 6. The CDR3 is made up of 16 amino acids. The V gene's germline CDR1 is KGHSH and CDR2 LQKENI. The CDR3 loop is CASSITGTGGYNEQFF. As DNA, the CDR3 is TGTGCCAGCTCAATCACCGGGACAGGGGGCTACAATGAGCAGTTCTTC.

This chain joins TRBV11-2 and TRBJ1-2; 7 nucleotides align to TRBD1. Germline CDR1 is SGHAT and CDR2 is FQNNGV. The CDR3 sequence is 16 residues long. Trimming took 0 bases from V and 6 from J; bases not matched to a gene: 10. CDR3: CASSLDLEGQSNGYTF. The DNA for the CDR3 is TGTGCCAGCAGCTTAGATCTAGAGGGACAGTCGAATGGCTACACCTTC. The full variable domain, completed using reference TRBV11-2 and TRBJ1-2, is EAGVAQSPRYKIIEKRQSVAFWCNPISGHATLYWYQQILGQGPKLLIQFQNNGVVDDSQLPKDRFSAERLKGVDSTLKIQPAKLEDSAVYLCASSLDLEGQSNGYTFGSGTRLTVV.

This clone is a singleton in its sample. This chain connects TRBV11-2 to TRBJ1-1; D might be TRBD1 (5 bases). This CDR3 contains 13 residues. Germline CDR1 SGHAT, CDR2 FQNNGV. V was pared by 2 bases and J by 7 bases, with 11 bases between. CDR3 in DNA: TGTGCCAGCAGCTTATCGTACGGGGGTGAAGCTTTCTTT. Translating it yields CASSLSYGGEAFF. The full variable domain, rest sourced from reference TRBV11-2 and TRBJ1-1, is EAGVAQSPRYKIIEKRQSVAFWCNPISGHATLYWYQQILGQGPKLLIQFQNNGVVDDSQLPKDRFSAERLKGVDSTLKIQPAKLEDSAVYLCASSLSYGGEAFFGQGTRLTVV.

The J gene is TRBJ1-6, the V gene TRBV11-2; 9 nucleotides agree with TRBD1. The CDR3 consists of 14 residues. The germline CDR1 and CDR2 sequences are SGHAT and FQNNGV. V was clipped by 3 bases and J by 7 bases; unmatched bases: 1. CDR3 in DNA: TGTGCCAGCAGCTTTGGGACAGGGAATTCACCCCTCCACTTT. Its translation is CASSFGTGNSPLHF.

This chain links TRBV19 with TRBJ2-1; 14 positions agree with TRBD2. J lost 0 bases, V lost 3 bases, and 4 bases had no gene match. Germline lookup yields CDR1 LNHDA and CDR2 SQIVND (reference sequence). The CDR3 totals 18 residues. CDR3: CASSMGLAGAVSYNEQFF. The CDR3 DNA follows: TGTGCCAGTAGTATGGGACTAGCGGGAGCCGTCTCCTACAATGAGCAGTTCTTC.

The CDR3 DNA is TGTGCCAGCATTAGGATGGGGGGGTACAACACTGAAGCTTTCTTT. Its protein is CASIRMGGYNTEAFF. The gene calls are TRBV2 and TRBJ1-1; a possible D gene is TRBD1 (5 bases). The V gene's germline CDR1 is SNHLY and CDR2 FYNNEI. CDR3 length: 15 amino acids. Trimming shortened V by 7 bases and J by 2 bases, and 17 bases separated the two germline ends.

The chain carries TRBV5-8 and TRBJ1-5; 10 bases are shared with TRBD1. Looked up from germline, CDR1 is SGHTS and CDR2 is YDEGEE. CDR3 length: 16 amino acids. The V segment lost 0 bases and the J segment 7 bases; nucleotides outside the gene matches: 7. Written as DNA, the CDR3 is TGTGCCAGCAGCTTGGGACAGGGGGCGATCAGGCAGCCCCAGCATTTT. Its translation is CASSLGQGAIRQPQHF.

V gene TRBV7-9 combines with J gene TRBJ2-3; 7 bases align to TRBD2. The CDR3 is made up of 16 amino acids. Germline V gives CDR1 SEHNR, CDR2 FQNEAQ (reference sequence). The V gene end was trimmed by 5 bases and the J gene end by 2 bases; junction bases not matched to a gene: 10. The CDR3 region is CASSKLLAAITDTQYF. Written as DNA, the CDR3 is TGTGCCAGCAGCAAACTTCTAGCGGCAATCACAGATACGCAGTATTTT.

The chain uses TRBV11-3 and TRBJ1-3, with a weak D call TRBD1 (6 bases). This CDR3 comprises 15 residues. Trimming took 5 bases from V and 1 from J, leaving 12 bases between them. Germline values: CDR1 SGHNT, CDR2 YENEEA. CDR3 amino acids: CASSPRTASGNTIYF. In DNA, the CDR3 is TGTGCCAGCAGCCCGCGGACAGCTTCTGGAAACACCATATATTTT.

This clone was seen a few times. The chain carries TRBV5-4 and TRBJ1-2, with D unclear. Trimming pared 0 bases from V and 4 bases from J, leaving 7 bases between. Germline V CDR1 and CDR2: SGHNT, YYREEE (reference sequence). The CDR3 covers 13 residues. This chain's CDR3 is CASSLEYSYGYTF. CDR3 bases: TGTGCCAGCAGCTTGGAGTACTCCTATGGCTACACCTTC.

CDR3 in amino acids: CAISESVRGNTEAFF. CDR3 DNA: TGTGCCATCAGTGAGTCGGTACGCGGGAACACTGAAGCTTTCTTT. The rearrangement uses TRBV10-3 and TRBJ1-1; D uncertain. This CDR3 is 15 amino acids long. Trimming removed 0 bases at V and 1 base at J, with 9 bases between. Germline V gives CDR1 ENHRY, CDR2 SYGVKD.

V and J are TRBV28 and TRBJ1-2, with 9 bases matching TRBD1. The CDR3 consists of 17 residues. Germline CDR1 reads MDHEN; CDR2 reads SYDVKM. The V gene end was trimmed by 5 bases and the J gene end by 4 bases; junction bases not matched to a gene: 14. The CDR3 loop reads CASSPSLSGTGPYGYTF. CDR3 DNA sequence: TGTGCCAGCAGTCCATCATTATCCGGGACAGGGCCCTATGGCTACACCTTC.

The V gene is TRBV6-2 or TRBV6-3, the J gene TRBJ2-5; 12 nucleotides match TRBD1. This CDR3 region has 15 residues. From germline, CDR1 is MNHEY and CDR2 SVGEGT. The V and J ends lost 5 bases and 5 bases, in that order; junction bases with no gene match: 6. As DNA, the CDR3 is TGTGCCAGCAGTAGGGACAGGGGGCGTGTGGAGACCCAGTACTTC. It encodes CASSRDRGRVETQYF.

The chain couples TRBV19 to TRBJ1-4; 8 bases are a match to TRBD1. The CDR3 is 15 residues long. Germline V gene lookup returns CDR1 LNHDA and CDR2 SQIVND (reference sequence). V shed 3 bases, J shed 7 bases, and the junction held 7 bases outside the gene matches. The CDR3 region is CASSILDRGGEKLFF. As DNA, the CDR3 is TGTGCCAGTAGTATCCTTGACAGGGGAGGTGAAAAACTGTTTTTT.

V and J are TRBV6-5 and TRBJ2-7; weak D call: TRBD2 (7 bases). Trimming shortened V by 5 bases and J by 0 bases, and 11 bases separated the two germline ends. Germline V gene lookup returns CDR1 MNHEY and CDR2 SVGAGI. This CDR3 is built from 14 residues. The CDR3 spells CASSLAGASYEQYF. The CDR3 bases are TGTGCCAGCAGTCTCGCGGGGGCCTCCTACGAGCAGTACTTC.

This clone turned up a few times. The chain joins TRBV3-1 (or the pseudogene TRBV3-2) to TRBJ1-1; the D gene is possibly TRBD1 (6 bases). CDR1 and CDR2 from the germline V gene are LGHDT and YNNKEL (reference sequence). Between the trimmed V and J ends, which lost 10 bases and 4 bases, there was a span of 16 bases. The CDR3 totals 13 residues. The CDR3, as DNA: TGTGCCACCCAACAGGGTGGGTTCACTGAAGCTTTCTTT. Protein: CATQQGGFTEAFF.

The chain recombines TRBV12-3 or TRBV12-4 with TRBJ2-7; perhaps TRBD2 as D (7 bases). The CDR3 is 12 residues long. Trimming removed 6 bases from V and 5 bases from J, with 11 bases in between. In nucleotides, the CDR3 is TGTGCCAGCAGGCTAGGGGGGGACGAGCAGTACTTC. Translation: CASRLGGDEQYF.

The rearrangement links TRBV7-3 to TRBJ2-1; D is unresolved. Germline V gene sequence: CDR1 SGHTA, CDR2 FQGTGA. V was trimmed by 5 bases and J by 0 bases, leaving 8 bases between them. CDR3 length equals 14 residues. CDR3 DNA: TGTGCCAGCAGCCAAAGTAGCTCCTACAATGAGCAGTTCTTC. The encoded protein is CASSQSSSYNEQFF.

In nucleotides, the CDR3 is TGTGCCAGCAGCGACAGGGGCGCTACTATGAGCTACACCTTC. Its protein is CASSDRGATMSYTF. The V call is TRBV6-5, the J call TRBJ1-2; 8 bases agree with TRBD1. Germline V gene lookup returns CDR1 MNHEY and CDR2 SVGAGI. The CDR3 spans 14 residues. Trimming at V came to 6 bases and at J to 9 bases, leaving 12 bases not matched to a gene.

CDR3 residues: CASSPVKTGLGTEAFF. CDR3 coding DNA: TGTGCCAGCTCACCAGTTAAAACAGGGTTGGGCACTGAAGCTTTCTTT. The genes are TRBV18 and TRBJ1-1; possibly TRBD1 for D (6 bases). Between the trimmed V and J ends, which lost 2 bases and 4 bases, there was a span of 17 bases. CDR1 is KGHSH and CDR2 is LQKENI in the germline V gene. CDR3 length: 16 residues.

The CDR3 region is CSARSTGGNEQFF. The CDR3 DNA is TGCAGCGCCCGAAGCACAGGGGGCAATGAGCAGTTCTTC. The chain couples TRBV29-1 to TRBJ2-1, with TRBD1 identical over 8 bases. Germline-derived CDR1 and CDR2 are SQVTM and ANQGSEA. Trimming took 7 bases from V and 6 from J; bases not matched to a gene: 8. CDR3 length equals 13 residues.

The rearrangement links TRBV11-2 to TRBJ1-4, with 9 bases identical to TRBD1. CDR1 and CDR2 (germline): SGHAT, FQNNGV. J was trimmed by 6 bases and V by 4 bases; bases with no gene match: 3. The CDR3 runs 14 residues. As DNA, the CDR3 is TGTGCCAGCAGCTGGGGGACAGGGCATGAAAAACTGTTTTTT. Protein sequence: CASSWGTGHEKLFF.